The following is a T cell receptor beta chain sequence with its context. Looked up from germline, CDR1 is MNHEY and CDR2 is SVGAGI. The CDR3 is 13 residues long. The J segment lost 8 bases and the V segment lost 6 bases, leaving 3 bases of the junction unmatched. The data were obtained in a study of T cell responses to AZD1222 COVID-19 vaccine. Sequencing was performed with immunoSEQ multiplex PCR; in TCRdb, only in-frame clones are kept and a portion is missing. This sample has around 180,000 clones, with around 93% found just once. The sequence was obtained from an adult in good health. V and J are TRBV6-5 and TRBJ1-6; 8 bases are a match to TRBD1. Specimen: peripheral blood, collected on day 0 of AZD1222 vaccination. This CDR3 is CASRVTGDSPLHF. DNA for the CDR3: TGTGCCAGCAGGGTGACAGGGGATTCACCCCTCCACTTT.